This T cell receptor beta chain was profiled in a study of regulatory T cells in long-lasting Graves disease. Time point specified: newly diagnosed GD, antithyroid drugs for less than 3 months. Isolated PBMC RNA provided the starting material for the TCR library. The CDR3 covers 14 residues. The V gene lost 6 bases and the J gene lost 1 base, with 12 bases spanning the gap. Arm-PCR of CDR3 regions and iRepertoire HTBI primers were the basis on which TCR beta libraries were built. TCRdb independently ran MiXCR on the multiplex PCR reads; one entry per CDR3 protein. This repertoire shows roughly 510,000 distinct CDR3 sequences, about 16% found once; its top ten account for approximately 12%. This clonotype was seen at least ten times. The data were also submitted as part of a second study, on T cells in Graves' hyperthyroidism and ophthalmopathy.

The sequence was obtained from a man between 18 and 29 years old with Graves disease. The J gene is TRBJ1-1, the V gene TRBV12-3 or TRBV12-4; no clear D gene. Sequences were derived from peripheral blood mononuclear cells (PBMCs), sampled at new diagnosis, from a patient treated with antithyroid drugs. CDR3 in amino acids: CASRQLDRNTEAFF. As DNA, the CDR3 is TGTGCCAGCAGGCAATTGGACCGGAACACTGAAGCTTTCTTT.